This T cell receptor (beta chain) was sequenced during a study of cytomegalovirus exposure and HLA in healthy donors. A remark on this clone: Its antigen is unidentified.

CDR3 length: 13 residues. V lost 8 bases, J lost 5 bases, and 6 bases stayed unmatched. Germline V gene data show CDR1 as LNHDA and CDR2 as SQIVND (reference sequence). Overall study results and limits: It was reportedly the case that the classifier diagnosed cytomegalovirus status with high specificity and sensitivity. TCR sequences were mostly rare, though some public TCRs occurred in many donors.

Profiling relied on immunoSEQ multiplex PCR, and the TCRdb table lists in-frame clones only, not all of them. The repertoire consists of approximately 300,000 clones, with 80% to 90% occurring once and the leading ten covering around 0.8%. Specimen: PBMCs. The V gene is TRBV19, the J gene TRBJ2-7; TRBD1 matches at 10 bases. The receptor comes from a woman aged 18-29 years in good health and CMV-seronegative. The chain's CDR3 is CASQSGTGDEQYF. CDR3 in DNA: TGTGCCAGTCAGAGTGGGACAGGGGACGAGCAGTACTTC.